This T cell receptor (beta chain) stems from a study of Ad26.COV2.S vaccination and SARS-CoV-2 variants. This sample's treatment: 15 to 20 received Ad26.COV2.S at low or high dose, single or two shots; about five received placebo; per-sample allocation not given. Day 63 after the first vaccine or placebo injection was the time point for sampling. Sequencing was performed with immunoSEQ multiplex PCR; in TCRdb, only in-frame clones are kept and a portion is missing. The table records fewer than 400,000 clones, 70% to 90% of them present only once. Germline CDR1 is SGHTA and CDR2 is FQGNSA. This CDR3 region has 17 residues. V trimming: 6 bases; J trimming: 0 bases; junction bases outside the gene matches: 12.

The sample in question was peripheral blood, obtained in a trial of Ad26.COV2.S vaccine versus placebo. The receptor was derived from a person between 18 and 59 years old who received the Ad26.COV2.S COVID-19 vaccine or a placebo. The genes are TRBV7-2 and TRBJ2-5, with TRBD1 matching over 8 bases. The CDR3 DNA reads as TGTGCCAGCAGATCGACAGGGGCGTTAGGATACCAAGAGACCCAGTACTTC. It specifies CASRSTGALGYQETQYF. Supplemented by reference TRBV7-2 and TRBJ2-5, the full variable domain reads GAGVSQSPSNKVTEKGKDVELRCDPISGHTALYWYRQSLGQGLEFLIYFQGNSAPDKSGLPSDRFSAERTGGSVSTLTIQRTQQEDSAVYLCASRSTGALGYQETQYFGPGTRLLVL.